What follows describes a single TCR beta chain. Some clones are missing from TCRdb's copy, which holds only in-frame ones; the method was immunoSEQ multiplex PCR. The sample records about 45,000 clones, about 80% being singletons. Germline CDR1 reads MDHEN; CDR2 reads SYDVKM. Trimming cost V 2 bases and J 5 bases; bases outside gene matches: 8. The CDR3 consists of 15 residues. This entry comes from a study of OX40 agonist ivuxolimab in advanced cancers. At the level of the study: Partial responses were observed in three patients, of whom one had hepatocellular carcinoma and two had cutaneous melanoma.

V and J are TRBV28 and TRBJ1-2, with 7 bases aligning to TRBD1. This clonotype was sampled from an adult with an advanced solid tumor such as melanoma, head and neck, liver or kidney cancer. This specimen consisted of CD4+ or CD8+ T cells sorted from blood, obtained in a trial of the OX40 agonist ivuxolimab. In DNA, the CDR3 is TGTGCCAGCAGTTTAGACTTTACAGGGGTTTATGGCTACACCTTC. Its translation: CASSLDFTGVYGYTF.